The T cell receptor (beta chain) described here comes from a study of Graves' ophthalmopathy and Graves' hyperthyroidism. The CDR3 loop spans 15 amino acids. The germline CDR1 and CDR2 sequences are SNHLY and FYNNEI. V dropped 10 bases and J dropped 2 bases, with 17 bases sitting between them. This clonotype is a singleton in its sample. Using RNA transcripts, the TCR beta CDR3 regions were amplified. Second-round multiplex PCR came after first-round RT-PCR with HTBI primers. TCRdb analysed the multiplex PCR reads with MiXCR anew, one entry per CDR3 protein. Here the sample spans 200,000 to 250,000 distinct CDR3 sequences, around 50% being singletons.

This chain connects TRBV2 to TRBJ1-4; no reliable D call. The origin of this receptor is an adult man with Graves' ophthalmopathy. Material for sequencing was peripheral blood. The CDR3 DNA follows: TGTGCCATCAGCGGCGTGGAGGGTACTAATGAAAAACTGTTTTTT. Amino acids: CAISGVEGTNEKLFF.